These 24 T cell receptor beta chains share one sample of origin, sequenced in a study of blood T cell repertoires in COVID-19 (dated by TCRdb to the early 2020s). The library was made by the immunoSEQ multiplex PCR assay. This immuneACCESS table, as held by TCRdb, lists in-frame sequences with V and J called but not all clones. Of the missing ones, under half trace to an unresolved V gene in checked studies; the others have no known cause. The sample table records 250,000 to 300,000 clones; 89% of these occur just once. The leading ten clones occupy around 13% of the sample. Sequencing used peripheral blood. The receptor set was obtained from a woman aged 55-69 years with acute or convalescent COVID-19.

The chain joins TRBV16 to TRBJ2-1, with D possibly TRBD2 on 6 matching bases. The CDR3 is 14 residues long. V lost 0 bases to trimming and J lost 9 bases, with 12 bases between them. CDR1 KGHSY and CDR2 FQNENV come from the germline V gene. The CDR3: CASSQSDGSFEQFF. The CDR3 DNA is TGTGCCAGCAGCCAATCGGACGGGAGCTTTGAGCAGTTCTTC.

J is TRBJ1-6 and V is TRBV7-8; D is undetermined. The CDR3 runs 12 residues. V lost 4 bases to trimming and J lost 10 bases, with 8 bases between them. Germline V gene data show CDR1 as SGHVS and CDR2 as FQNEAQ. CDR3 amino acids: CASSSRVSPLHF. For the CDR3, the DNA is TGTGCCAGCAGCTCGCGGGTGTCACCCCTCCACTTT.

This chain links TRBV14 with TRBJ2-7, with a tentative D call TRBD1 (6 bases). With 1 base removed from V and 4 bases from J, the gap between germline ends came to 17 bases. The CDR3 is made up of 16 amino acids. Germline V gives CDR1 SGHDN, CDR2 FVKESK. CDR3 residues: CASSQGPLTGLYEQYF. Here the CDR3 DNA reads TGTGCCAGCAGCCAAGGCCCCCTAACAGGGTTGTACGAGCAGTACTTC.

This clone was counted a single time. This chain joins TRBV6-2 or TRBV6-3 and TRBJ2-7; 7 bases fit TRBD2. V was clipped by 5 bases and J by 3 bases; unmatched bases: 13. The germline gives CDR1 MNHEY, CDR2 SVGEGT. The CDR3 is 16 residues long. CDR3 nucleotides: TGTGCCAGCAGTACGGGTCGGGTCGGGGGGTACTACGAGCAGTACTTC. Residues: CASSTGRVGGYYEQYF.

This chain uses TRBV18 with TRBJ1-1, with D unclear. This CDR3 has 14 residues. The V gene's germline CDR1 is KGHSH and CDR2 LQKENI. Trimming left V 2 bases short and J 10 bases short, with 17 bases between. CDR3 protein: CASSPGVEGGRAFF. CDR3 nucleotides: TGTGCCAGCTCACCAGGGGTGGAGGGCGGTCGAGCTTTCTTT.

For the CDR3, the DNA is TGTGCCAGTAGTATTGAAGCGGGAGTGAACACCGGGGAGCTGTTTTTT. Protein: CASSIEAGVNTGELFF. V usage is TRBV19 and J usage is TRBJ2-2; 8 bases match TRBD2. The CDR3 consists of 16 residues. Germline V gene data show CDR1 as LNHDA and CDR2 as SQIVND (reference sequence). V gave up 3 bases and J gave up 1 base; unmatched junction bases: 4.

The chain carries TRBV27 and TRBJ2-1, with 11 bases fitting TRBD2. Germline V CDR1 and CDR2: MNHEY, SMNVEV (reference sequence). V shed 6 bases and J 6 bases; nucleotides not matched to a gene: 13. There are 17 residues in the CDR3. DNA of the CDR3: TGTGCCAGCAGCTTCCTGATTAGCGGGGGGGCGGCCAATGAGCAGTTCTTC. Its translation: CASSFLISGGAANEQFF.

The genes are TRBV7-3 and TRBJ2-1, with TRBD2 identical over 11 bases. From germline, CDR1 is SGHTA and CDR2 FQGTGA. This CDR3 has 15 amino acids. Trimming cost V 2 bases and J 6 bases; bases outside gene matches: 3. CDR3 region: CASSLSGTSGNEQFF. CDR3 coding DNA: TGTGCCAGCAGCTTATCCGGGACTAGCGGCAATGAGCAGTTCTTC.

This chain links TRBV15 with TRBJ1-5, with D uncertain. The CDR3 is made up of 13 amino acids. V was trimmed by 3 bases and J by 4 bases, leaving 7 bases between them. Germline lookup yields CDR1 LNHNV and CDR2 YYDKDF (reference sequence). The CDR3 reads CATSSRGNQPQHF. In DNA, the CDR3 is TGTGCCACCAGCAGCCGAGGGAATCAGCCCCAGCATTTT.

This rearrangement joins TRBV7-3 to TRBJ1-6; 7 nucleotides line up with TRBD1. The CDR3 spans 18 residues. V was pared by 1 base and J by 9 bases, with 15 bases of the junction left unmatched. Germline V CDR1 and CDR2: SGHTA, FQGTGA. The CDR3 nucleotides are TGTGCCAGCAGCTTAAAACCCACTGGACAGGCGGGGGGTTCACCCCTCCACTTT. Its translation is CASSLKPTGQAGGSPLHF.

This CDR3 reads CASSQEGSPLHF. The DNA for the CDR3 is TGTGCCAGCAGCCAAGAGGGCTCACCCCTCCACTTT. The rearrangement uses TRBV3-1 (or the pseudogene TRBV3-2) and TRBJ1-6; D unclear. Germline V CDR1 and CDR2: LGHDT, YNNKEL (reference sequence). V shed 0 bases and J shed 10 bases, with 4 bases lying between them. This CDR3 is 12 amino acids long.

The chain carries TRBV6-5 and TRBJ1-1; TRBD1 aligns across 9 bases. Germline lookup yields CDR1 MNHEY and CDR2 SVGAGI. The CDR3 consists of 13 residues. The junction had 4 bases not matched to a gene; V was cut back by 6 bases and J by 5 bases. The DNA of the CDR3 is TGTGCCAGCAGACAGGGGGCAGCGACTGAAGCTTTCTTT. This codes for CASRQGAATEAFF.

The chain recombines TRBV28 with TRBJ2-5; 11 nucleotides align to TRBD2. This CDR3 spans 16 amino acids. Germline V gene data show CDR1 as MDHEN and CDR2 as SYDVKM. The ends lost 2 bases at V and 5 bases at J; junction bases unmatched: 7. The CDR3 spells CASSLVIAGGLETQYF. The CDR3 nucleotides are TGTGCCAGCAGTTTAGTAATAGCGGGGGGGCTGGAGACCCAGTACTTC.

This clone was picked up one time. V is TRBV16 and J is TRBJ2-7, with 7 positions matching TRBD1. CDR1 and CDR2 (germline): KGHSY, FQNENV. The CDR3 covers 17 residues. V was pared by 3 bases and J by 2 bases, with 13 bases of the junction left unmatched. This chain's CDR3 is CASSQPGAGTDPYEQYF. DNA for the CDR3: TGTGCCAGCAGCCAGCCCGGCGCCGGGACAGACCCCTACGAGCAGTACTTC. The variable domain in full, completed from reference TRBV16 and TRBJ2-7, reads GEEVAQTPKHLVRGEGQKAKLYCAPIKGHSYVFWYQQVLKNEFKFLISFQNENVFDETGMPKERFSAKCLPNSPCSLEIQATKLEDSAVYFCASSQPGAGTDPYEQYFGPGTRLTVT.

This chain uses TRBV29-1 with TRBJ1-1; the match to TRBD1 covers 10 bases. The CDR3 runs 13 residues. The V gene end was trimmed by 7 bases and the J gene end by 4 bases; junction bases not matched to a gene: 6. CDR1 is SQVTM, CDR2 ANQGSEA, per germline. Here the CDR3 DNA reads TGCAGCGGGGACAGGGGCGTCAGCACTGAAGCTTTCTTT. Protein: CSGDRGVSTEAFF.

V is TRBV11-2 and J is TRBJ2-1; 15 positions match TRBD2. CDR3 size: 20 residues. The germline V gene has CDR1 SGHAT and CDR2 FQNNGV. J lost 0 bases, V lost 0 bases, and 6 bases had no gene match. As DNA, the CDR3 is TGTGCCAGCAGCTTAGAGTTGGGACTAGCGGGGGGTAGCTCCTACAATGAGCAGTTCTTC. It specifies CASSLELGLAGGSSYNEQFF.

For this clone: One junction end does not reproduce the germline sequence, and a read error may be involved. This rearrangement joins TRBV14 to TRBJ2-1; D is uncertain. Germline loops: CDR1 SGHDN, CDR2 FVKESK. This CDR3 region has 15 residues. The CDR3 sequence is CASSQVSQVYDEQFF. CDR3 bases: TGTGCCAGCAGCCAAGTAAGTCAGGTCTACGATGAGCAGTTCTTC.

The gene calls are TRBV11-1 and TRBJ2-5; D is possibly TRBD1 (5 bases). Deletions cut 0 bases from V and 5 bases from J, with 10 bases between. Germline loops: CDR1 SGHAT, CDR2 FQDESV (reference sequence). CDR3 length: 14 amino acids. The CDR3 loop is CASSLAAGLETQYF. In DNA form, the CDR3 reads TGTGCCAGCAGCTTAGCAGCAGGGCTGGAGACCCAGTACTTC.

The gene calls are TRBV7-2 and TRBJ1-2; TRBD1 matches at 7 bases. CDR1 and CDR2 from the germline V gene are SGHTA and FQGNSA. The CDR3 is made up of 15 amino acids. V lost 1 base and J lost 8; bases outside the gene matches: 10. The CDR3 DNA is TGTGCCAGCAGCTTAGGGGTAGACAGGGCGACCGGCTACACCTTC. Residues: CASSLGVDRATGYTF.

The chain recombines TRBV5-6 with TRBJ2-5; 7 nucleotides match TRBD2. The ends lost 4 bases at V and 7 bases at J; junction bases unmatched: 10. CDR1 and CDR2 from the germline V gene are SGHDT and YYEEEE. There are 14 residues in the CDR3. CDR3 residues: CASSPGGWEGTQYF. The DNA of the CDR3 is TGTGCCAGCAGCCCCGGAGGGTGGGAGGGGACCCAGTACTTC.

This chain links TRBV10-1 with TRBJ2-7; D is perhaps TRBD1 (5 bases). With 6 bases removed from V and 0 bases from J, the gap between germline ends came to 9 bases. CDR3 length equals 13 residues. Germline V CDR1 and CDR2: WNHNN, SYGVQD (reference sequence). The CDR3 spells CASRAGYSYEQYF. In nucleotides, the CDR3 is TGCGCCAGCAGGGCAGGGTACTCCTACGAGCAGTACTTC.

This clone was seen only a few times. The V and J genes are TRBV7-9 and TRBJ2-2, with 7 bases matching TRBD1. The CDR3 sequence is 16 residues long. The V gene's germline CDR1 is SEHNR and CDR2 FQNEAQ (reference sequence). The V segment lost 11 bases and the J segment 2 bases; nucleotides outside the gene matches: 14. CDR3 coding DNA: TGTGCCGGCCACAGTTCATACAGGGGTAACACCGGGGAGCTGTTTTTT. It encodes CAGHSSYRGNTGELFF.

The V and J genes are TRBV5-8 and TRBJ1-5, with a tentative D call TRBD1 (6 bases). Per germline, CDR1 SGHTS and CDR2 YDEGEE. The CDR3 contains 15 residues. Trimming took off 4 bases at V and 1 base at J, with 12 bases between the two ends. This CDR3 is CASSQAGASNQPQHF. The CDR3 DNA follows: TGTGCCAGCAGCCAGGCGGGGGCGAGCAATCAGCCCCAGCATTTT. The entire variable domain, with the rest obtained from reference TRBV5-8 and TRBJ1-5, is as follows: EAGVTQSPTHLIKTRGQQATLRCSPISGHTSVYWYQQALGLGLQFLLWYDEGEERNRGNFPPRFSGRQFPNYSSELNVNALELEDSALYLCASSQAGASNQPQHFGDGTRLSIL.

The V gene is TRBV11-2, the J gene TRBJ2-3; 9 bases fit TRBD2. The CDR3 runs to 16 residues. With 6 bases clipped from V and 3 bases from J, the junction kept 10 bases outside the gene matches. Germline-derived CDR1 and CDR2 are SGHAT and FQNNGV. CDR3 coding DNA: TGTGCCAGCAGAACCCGGGGACTAGCCCCGACAGATACGCAGTATTTT. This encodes CASRTRGLAPTDTQYF.